This entry lists 21 T cell receptor beta chains sequenced from one sample in a study of blood T cell repertoires in COVID-19. Method: immunoSEQ multiplex PCR; TCRdb's copy keeps in-frame clones and lacks some. The repertoire holds around 260,000 clones, with 84% as singletons. The sequenced material came from peripheral blood. The receptors derive from a person aged 70 to 80 with COVID-19, enrolled during active disease.

This clone was seen a single time. The chain uses TRBV30 and TRBJ1-6; no clear D gene. The germline V gene has CDR1 GTSNPN and CDR2 SVGIG (reference sequence). The CDR3 is 13 amino acids. Trimming shortened V by 1 base and J by 7 bases, and 8 bases separated the two germline ends. CDR3 nucleotide sequence: TGTGCCTGGAGTGGTCCAGTGAATTCACCCCTCCACTTT. Residues: CAWSGPVNSPLHF. Full variable domain (missing parts from reference TRBV30 and TRBJ1-6): SQTIHQWPATLVQPVGSPLSLECTVEGTSNPNLYWYRQAAGRGLQLLFYSVGIGQISSEVPQNLSASRPQDRQFILSSKKLLLSDSGFYLCAWSGPVNSPLHFGNGTRLTVT.

The gene calls are TRBV7-4 and TRBJ2-7; 10 positions match TRBD2. V trimming: 5 bases; J trimming: 6 bases; junction bases outside the gene matches: 7. The germline CDR1 and CDR2 sequences are SGHVT and SQSDAQ. CDR3 length equals 14 residues. CDR3 DNA: TGTGCCAGCAGCCGTGACAGCGGGGGGGCCGAGCAGTACTTC. Translation: CASSRDSGGAEQYF.

The chain combines TRBV12-1 with TRBJ2-3; TRBD2, the D gene given by the table, was not confirmed from the DNA. TRBV12-1 is classified as a pseudogene. The CDR3 has 16 amino acids. The CDR3 is CASSCTSGRGTDTQYF. The CDR3 DNA reads as TGTGCCAGCAGCTGCACTAGCGGGAGGGGGACAGATACGCAGTATTTT.

The chain uses TRBV10-3 and TRBJ2-3; 8 bases match TRBD2. Germline values: CDR1 ENHRY, CDR2 SYGVKD. After removal of 6 bases from V and 2 bases from J, the junction contained 10 bases not matched to a gene. CDR3 size: 16 residues. The CDR3 spells CAIRKRAGESTDTQYF. For the CDR3, the DNA is TGTGCCATCAGAAAAAGAGCGGGAGAATCCACAGATACGCAGTATTTT.

This clone has only one observation. This rearrangement joins TRBV7-8 to TRBJ2-3; the D is unclear. Trimming stripped 5 bases from V and 6 bases from J, with 18 bases between. Germline V lookup: CDR1 SGHVS, CDR2 FQNEAQ. The CDR3 consists of 15 residues. CDR3 DNA: TGTGCCAGCAGCCACCCGGGTCTAGAAGTTGATACGCAGTATTTT. Amino acids: CASSHPGLEVDTQYF.

The rearrangement uses TRBV30 and TRBJ1-5; D gene ambiguous. This CDR3 is built from 17 residues. V shed 2 bases and J shed 1 base, with 18 bases lying between them. The germline gives CDR1 GTSNPN, CDR2 SVGIG (reference sequence). CDR3 nucleotides: TGTGCCTGGAGTAGGGTTAAAGGACTCGGGAGCAATCAGCCCCAGCATTTT. This codes for CAWSRVKGLGSNQPQHF.

The chain employs TRBV5-4 and TRBJ1-1; D perhaps matches TRBD1 (6 bases). The ends were cut back, 0 bases at V and 6 bases at J, with 9 bases in the middle. Per germline, CDR1 SGHNT and CDR2 YYREEE (reference sequence). The CDR3 spans 13 residues. The CDR3 reads CASSLEGGSEAFF. The DNA for the CDR3 is TGTGCCAGCAGCTTGGAAGGGGGTTCTGAAGCTTTCTTT.

The chain employs TRBV27 and TRBJ2-7; 8 bases line up with TRBD1. Trimming removed 6 bases from V and 3 bases from J; junction bases left unmatched: 10. Germline CDR1 is MNHEY and CDR2 is SMNVEV (reference sequence). CDR3 length: 15 residues. The CDR3 reads CASSKSTGARYEQYF. The CDR3 nucleotides read TGTGCCAGCAGCAAATCGACAGGGGCGCGCTACGAGCAGTACTTC.

This clone was seen a few times. The rearrangement joins TRBV6-5 to TRBJ1-6; D may be TRBD1 (5 bases). Trimming left V 10 bases short and J 3 bases short, with 13 bases between. The germline V gene encodes CDR1 MNHEY and CDR2 SVGAGI. The CDR3 covers 14 residues. The CDR3 loop is CATLSGGYNSPLHF. The CDR3 DNA reads TGTGCCACCCTGTCCGGGGGCTATAATTCACCCCTCCACTTT.

The chain links TRBV27 to TRBJ2-7; 9 bases align to TRBD1. V shed 2 bases and J 4 bases; nucleotides not matched to a gene: 9. The CDR3 is made up of 16 amino acids. Germline CDR1 reads MNHEY; CDR2 reads SMNVEV (reference sequence). In nucleotides, the CDR3 is TGTGCCAGCAGTTTAACAACCGGGACAGGGTTTTACGAGCAGTACTTC. This sequence encodes CASSLTTGTGFYEQYF.

This rearrangement joins TRBV5-1 to TRBJ1-5; D is ambiguous. CDR3 length: 13 residues. The germline CDR1 and CDR2 sequences are SGHRS and YFSETQ. Deletions cut 3 bases from V and 4 bases from J, with 8 bases between. CDR3 in amino acids: CASSSGGNQPQHF. The CDR3 bases are TGCGCCAGCAGCTCAGGTGGGAATCAGCCCCAGCATTTT.

This clone has just a few counts. The V call is TRBV6-5, the J call TRBJ2-7, with a weak D call TRBD2 (5 bases). The ends were cut back, 8 bases at V and 4 bases at J, with 9 bases in the middle. The CDR3 contains 11 residues. CDR1 is MNHEY and CDR2 is SVGAGI in the germline V gene. The CDR3 DNA is TGTGCCAGCCGGGGAAATTACGAGCAGTACTTC. Its protein is CASRGNYEQYF.

This clone was detected only once. The gene calls are TRBV18 and TRBJ1-1; D gene ambiguous. This CDR3 contains 13 residues. Germline CDR1 is KGHSH and CDR2 is LQKENI. Deletions cut 3 bases from V and 6 bases from J, with 11 bases between. CDR3 amino acids: CASSPAPGPEAFF. CDR3 sequence (DNA): TGTGCCAGCTCACCCGCTCCGGGTCCTGAAGCTTTCTTT.

The V gene is TRBV28, the J gene TRBJ1-5; possible D gene TRBD1, 6 bases. The V end lost 11 bases, the J end lost 3 bases, and 14 bases lay between the germline ends. The CDR3 spans 13 residues. Germline V gives CDR1 MDHEN, CDR2 SYDVKM. This CDR3 reads CAQRGDINQPQHF. The CDR3 coding sequence is TGTGCCCAACGAGGGGACATCAATCAGCCCCAGCATTTT.

The V gene is TRBV29-1, the J gene TRBJ2-3; D uncertain. CDR1 is SQVTM and CDR2 is ANQGSEA in the germline V gene. Between the trimmed V and J ends, which lost 5 bases and 1 base, there was a span of 16 bases. The CDR3 has 15 residues. The CDR3 nucleotides read TGCAGCGTTCGTGAGGTAGCTGTCGGCACAGATACGCAGTATTTT. The encoded protein is CSVREVAVGTDTQYF.

The chain couples TRBV27 to TRBJ2-4; 9 nucleotides agree with TRBD2. Germline CDR1 and CDR2: MNHEY and SMNVEV (reference sequence). This CDR3 contains 13 residues. Unmatched junction bases numbered 11, after V lost 5 bases and J lost 15 bases. CDR3 bases: TGTGCCAGCAGTCCCGGGACTAGCTGGTTTCTGTACTTC. Protein product: CASSPGTSWFLYF.

This clone has more than one count but fewer than ten. This chain links TRBV5-5 with TRBJ1-4, with D perhaps TRBD1 (5 bases). The CDR3 is 14 residues long. Germline V gene data show CDR1 as SGHKS and CDR2 as YYEKEE (reference sequence). Trimming removed 3 bases at V and 4 bases at J, with 10 bases between. The CDR3, as DNA: TGTGCCAGCAGCTCCGGGGGGAATAATGAAAAACTGTTTTTT. Protein sequence: CASSSGGNNEKLFF. The full variable domain, in which reference TRBV5-5 and TRBJ1-4 provide the parts outside the CDR3, is DAGVTQSPTHLIKTRGQQVTLRCSPISGHKSVSWYQQVLGQGPQFIFQYYEKEERGRGNFPDRFSARQFPNYSSELNVNALLLGDSALYLCASSSGGNNEKLFFGSGTQLSVL.

The V call is TRBV19, the J call TRBJ2-7, with 7 bases that match TRBD1. The ends lost 5 bases at V and 3 bases at J; junction bases unmatched: 10. The germline gives CDR1 LNHDA, CDR2 SQIVND (reference sequence). CDR3 length: 15 residues. The CDR3 bases are TGTGCCAGTAGTGCCCAGACAGGGACGAGCTACGAGCAGTACTTC. Protein sequence: CASSAQTGTSYEQYF.

The chain is built from TRBV5-6 and TRBJ2-3; the D gene is possibly TRBD1 (5 bases). Germline CDR1 and CDR2: SGHDT and YYEEEE. Trimming removed 0 bases from V and 0 bases from J, with 8 bases in between. The CDR3 length is 15 residues. In DNA, the CDR3 is TGTGCCAGCAGCTTGGCAGGGCGCAGCACAGATACGCAGTATTTT. The encoded protein is CASSLAGRSTDTQYF.

The chain uses TRBV4-1 and TRBJ2-2; D perhaps matches TRBD1 (6 bases). Germline V gene sequence: CDR1 MGHRA, CDR2 YSYEKL. The CDR3 is 13 amino acids. V was shortened by 4 bases and J by 6 bases, with 9 bases between the two germline ends. In nucleotides, the CDR3 is TGCGCCAGCAGCCCACAGGGCTCCGGGGAGCTGTTTTTT. It yields the protein CASSPQGSGELFF.

This chain links TRBV19 with TRBJ2-7; 11 bases match TRBD1. V was clipped by 7 bases and J by 2 bases; unmatched bases: 7. Per the germline V gene, CDR1 is LNHDA and CDR2 is SQIVND (reference sequence). CDR3 length: 15 amino acids. The CDR3 DNA is TGTGCCAGTAAGGGACAGGGGGAGTACCCCTACGAGCAGTACTTC. Encoded protein: CASKGQGEYPYEQYF.